What follows are 11 T cell receptor beta chains derived from one specimen sequenced in a study of blood T cell repertoires in COVID-19. Libraries were prepared by immunoSEQ multiplex PCR; TCRdb keeps only in-frame clonotypes and omits some of them. The table includes 100,000 to 150,000 clones, around four fifths detected once. Sequencing was performed on peripheral blood. These receptors originate from a human donor in a cohort sampled during active COVID-19.

This clone has only a few counts. The V and J genes are TRBV20-1 and TRBJ1-1, with D unresolved. This CDR3 is 11 amino acids long. CDR1 is DFQATT, CDR2 SNEGSKA, per germline (reference sequence). Trimming took off 0 bases at V and 7 bases at J, with 6 bases between the two ends. The CDR3 region has the DNA TGCAGTGCTAGAGATTTACTTGAAGCTTTCTTT. It encodes CSARDLLEAFF.

The rearrangement links TRBV9 to TRBJ2-5; 7 positions agree with TRBD1. Losses at the gene ends were 6 bases for V and 5 bases for J; bases not matched to a gene: 13. The CDR3 spans 15 residues. Germline V gives CDR1 SGDLS, CDR2 YYNGEE. CDR3: CASTPRDKGAETQYF. As DNA, the CDR3 is TGTGCCAGCACCCCCCGGGACAAGGGGGCGGAGACCCAGTACTTC.

CDR3 residues: CASSGQGFYGYTF. The CDR3 nucleotides are TGTGCCAGCAGTGGACAGGGCTTCTATGGCTACACCTTC. The rearrangement uses TRBV6-6 and TRBJ1-2; TRBD1 matches 8 bases. Germline-derived CDR1 and CDR2 are MNHNY and SVGAGI (reference sequence). CDR3 size: 13 residues. V lost 5 bases, J lost 4 bases, and 3 bases stayed unmatched.

The sample holds a few counts of this clone. The chain is built from TRBV7-9 and TRBJ1-1; 9 nucleotides align to TRBD1. The J segment lost 8 bases and the V segment lost 1 base, leaving 5 bases of the junction unmatched. The CDR3 contains 14 residues. Germline V gene data show CDR1 as SEHNR and CDR2 as FQNEAQ (reference sequence). The CDR3 nucleotides read TGTGCCAGCAGCTTAGTAGGGGACAGGGCAGAAGCTTTCTTT. Its protein product is CASSLVGDRAEAFF.

The chain couples TRBV7-8 to TRBJ1-2; perhaps TRBD1 as D (6 bases). Germline V gene sequence: CDR1 SGHVS, CDR2 FQNEAQ. With 1 base removed from V and 2 bases from J, the gap between germline ends came to 8 bases. This CDR3 is 14 amino acids long. The CDR3 sequence: CASSLGTGNYGYTF. Written as DNA, the CDR3 is TGTGCCAGCAGCTTAGGTACAGGGAACTATGGCTACACCTTC.

This clone turned up a few times. J is TRBJ2-2 and V is TRBV9; 15 bases agree with TRBD2. V trimming: 4 bases; J trimming: 6 bases; junction bases outside the gene matches: 7. This CDR3 is built from 17 residues. Germline V gene lookup returns CDR1 SGDLS and CDR2 YYNGEE. DNA for the CDR3: TGTGCCAGCAGCACAAGGACTAGCGGGAGGGCCTCCGGGGAGCTGTTTTTT. It codes for CASSTRTSGRASGELFF.

The J gene is TRBJ2-3, the V gene TRBV7-9; 9 bases match TRBD1. Losses at the gene ends were 1 base for V and 6 bases for J; bases not matched to a gene: 8. The CDR3 loop spans 16 amino acids. CDR1 and CDR2 from the germline V gene are SEHNR and FQNEAQ (reference sequence). CDR3 region: CASSLDWDRDRDTQYF. In DNA form, the CDR3 reads TGTGCCAGCAGCTTAGATTGGGACAGGGATCGGGATACGCAGTATTTT.

The chain uses TRBV4-3 and TRBJ1-5; 7 bases are a match to TRBD1. CDR3 length: 15 residues. Germline loops: CDR1 LGHNA, CDR2 YSLEER. V was pared by 0 bases and J by 5 bases, with 4 bases of the junction left unmatched. The CDR3 coding sequence is TGCGCCAGCAGCCAAGATGGGCAGGGGGATCAGCCCCAGCATTTT. This sequence encodes CASSQDGQGDQPQHF.

This chain links TRBV5-1 with TRBJ2-5; D not resolved. The CDR3 has 13 amino acids. CDR1 and CDR2 from the germline V gene are SGHRS and YFSETQ. V was shortened by 4 bases and J by 5 bases, with 12 bases between the two germline ends. Written as DNA, the CDR3 is TGCGCCAGCAGCCCCACCGGTTGGGAGACCCAGTACTTC. Translating it yields CASSPTGWETQYF. Full variable domain (missing parts from reference TRBV5-1 and TRBJ2-5): KAGVTQTPRYLIKTRGQQVTLSCSPISGHRSVSWYQQTPGQGLQFLFEYFSETQRNKGNFPGRFSGRQFSNSRSEMNVSTLELGDSALYLCASSPTGWETQYFGPGTRLLVL.

The V and J genes are TRBV27 and TRBJ1-1; 8 nucleotides agree with TRBD1. The CDR3 consists of 15 residues. Germline V gives CDR1 MNHEY, CDR2 SMNVEV (reference sequence). Unmatched junction bases numbered 9, after V lost 4 bases and J lost 5 bases. CDR3: CASSSLTGAKTEAFF. DNA of the CDR3: TGTGCCAGCAGTTCCCTGACAGGGGCTAAAACTGAAGCTTTCTTT.

The chain recombines TRBV29-1 with TRBJ2-6, with D perhaps TRBD1 (5 bases). The CDR3 is made up of 14 amino acids. Germline V gives CDR1 SQVTM, CDR2 ANQGSEA. Trimming removed 5 bases from V and 0 bases from J, with 8 bases in between. The CDR3 sequence is CSVTRDSGANVLTF. CDR3 DNA sequence: TGCAGCGTTACCAGGGACTCTGGGGCCAACGTCCTGACTTTC. The full variable domain, with the rest looked up from reference TRBV29-1 and TRBJ2-6, is SAVISQKPSRDICQRGTSLTIQCQVDSQVTMMFWYRQQPGQSLTLIATANQGSEATYESGFVIDKFPISRPNLTFSTLTVSNMSPEDSSIYLCSVTRDSGANVLTFGAGSRLTVL.